Detailed here is one T cell receptor (beta chain). Antigen specificity is unknown. The CDR3 has 14 residues. The J segment lost 7 bases and the V segment lost 6 bases, leaving 8 bases of the junction unmatched. The germline V gene has CDR1 SQVTM and CDR2 ANQGSEA. The data were produced by immunoSEQ multiplex PCR, yet TCRdb's version contains in-frame clones alone and is incomplete. In the table there are around 170,000 clones, around 90% of which are singletons. The data are from a study of Ad26.COV2.S vaccination and SARS-CoV-2 variants. Whole-study results and caveats: Following vaccination, spike-specific CD8+ and CD4+ T cell responses reportedly exhibited substantial breadth.

The receptor comes from a human donor who had recovered from COVID-19. Material: peripheral blood, obtained after recovery from COVID-19. The rearrangement joins TRBV29-1 to TRBJ2-1, with 11 positions matching TRBD2. This chain's CDR3 is CSVRPGTSGNEQFF. The CDR3 DNA follows: TGCAGCGTCAGACCCGGGACTAGCGGTAATGAGCAGTTCTTC.